The 7 T cell receptor beta chains listed next were all sequenced from one sample in a study of human T cells and chemical hapten exposure. Time point reported: pre-sensitization, week 0. Treatment noted: therapeutic diphenylcyclopropenone sensitization with weekly scalp DPC. MiXCR, run by TCRdb on the RACE reads, gives a single entry per CDR3 protein. The sample has fewer than 300,000 distinct CDR3 sequences, approximately 8.6% seen once; the top ten hold over 2%. This specimen consisted of whole blood, obtained in connection with sensitization to the hapten diphenylcyclopropenone (DPC). All receptors come from a woman aged 40 to 49 with alopecia areata. Some clones in this sample may be carry-over from other donors' samples.

This clonotype was picked up a small number of times. The rearrangement joins TRBV7-9 to TRBJ2-7; 9 bases fit TRBD2. This CDR3 is built from 17 residues. Germline assignment: CDR1 SEHNR and CDR2 FQNEAQ (reference sequence). The V segment lost 4 bases and the J segment 2 bases; nucleotides outside the gene matches: 12. The CDR3 here is CASSSWGLAGNTYEQYF. The CDR3 DNA follows: TGTGCCAGCAGCTCCTGGGGCCTAGCGGGGAACACCTACGAGCAGTACTTC.

This clonotype showed up many times. The chain links TRBV12-3 or TRBV12-4 to TRBJ1-3; D gene unclear. CDR3 length: 15 amino acids. V was trimmed by 8 bases and J by 0 bases, leaving 14 bases between them. CDR3 region: CASDPRQHSGNTIYF. CDR3 nucleotides: TGTGCCAGCGACCCCAGGCAGCACTCTGGAAACACCATATATTTT.

In this sample, this clonotype turned up many times. The rearrangement uses TRBV28 and TRBJ2-7; D is ambiguous. Trimming took 2 bases from V and 0 from J, leaving 8 bases between them. This CDR3 is built from 14 residues. Germline assignment: CDR1 MDHEN and CDR2 SYDVKM. CDR3 in DNA: TGTGCCAGCAGTTTAGGCAGCCCCTCCTACGAGCAGTACTTC. Translated: CASSLGSPSYEQYF.

This clonotype has only a few counts. The V and J genes are TRBV2 and TRBJ2-7; TRBD1 is a possible D gene (5 bases). The germline V and J ends were trimmed by 1 base and 4 bases, with 5 bases remaining between them. Looked up from germline, CDR1 is SNHLY and CDR2 is FYNNEI. The CDR3 totals 12 residues. CDR3 loop: CASSEEGYEQYF. The CDR3 bases are TGTGCCAGCAGTGAAGAGGGGTACGAGCAGTACTTC.

This clonotype has at least ten counts. The chain has TRBV28 and TRBJ1-5; no reliable D call. Trimming took 2 bases from V and 5 from J, leaving 7 bases between them. Germline V gene data show CDR1 as MDHEN and CDR2 as SYDVKM. This CDR3 contains 13 residues. CDR3 coding DNA: TGTGCCAGCAGTTTAGTAAGTGATCAGCCCCAGCATTTT. It encodes CASSLVSDQPQHF. The complete variable domain, with remaining parts taken from reference TRBV28 and TRBJ1-5, reads DVKVTQSSRYLVKRTGEKVFLECVQDMDHENMFWYRQDPGLGLRLIYFSYDVKMKEKGDIPEGYSVSREKKERFSLILESASTNQTSMYLCASSLVSDQPQHFGDGTRLSIL.

This clonotype was picked up a small number of times. The CDR3 reads CASSPNGRTDTQYF. The DNA for the CDR3 is TGTGCCAGCAGCCCGAACGGACGCACAGATACGCAGTATTTT. The chain has TRBV7-2 and TRBJ2-3; D unresolved. Germline CDR1 and CDR2: SGHTA and FQGNSA. The CDR3 is 14 amino acids. Trimming took off 5 bases at V and 1 base at J, with 10 bases between the two ends.

V usage is TRBV15 and J usage is TRBJ2-3; D is unclear. The germline CDR1 and CDR2 sequences are LNHNV and YYDKDF (reference sequence). The CDR3 has 16 residues. Trimming stripped 0 bases from V and 0 bases from J, with 10 bases between. CDR3 in amino acids: CATSRDESISTDTQYF. CDR3 nucleotide sequence: TGTGCCACCAGCAGAGATGAGAGTATTAGCACAGATACGCAGTATTTT.